The 15 T cell receptor beta chains below were found in one sample sequenced in a study of T cell responses to AZD1222 COVID-19 vaccine. Profiling relied on immunoSEQ multiplex PCR, and the TCRdb table lists in-frame clones only, not all of them. The sample has some 100,000 clones; about 86% are singletons. Sequencing used peripheral blood, obtained on day 0 of AZD1222 vaccination. These receptors were collected from an adult in good health.

This rearrangement joins TRBV6-5 to TRBJ1-2; TRBD1 aligns across 10 bases. Germline V CDR1 and CDR2: MNHEY, SVGAGI. This CDR3 has 15 residues. Trimming removed 5 bases from V and 7 bases from J; junction bases left unmatched: 10. Written as DNA, the CDR3 is TGTGCCAGCAGTCATGGGGTGACAGGGGGCTCTGGCTACACCTTC. It yields the protein CASSHGVTGGSGYTF.

The V gene is TRBV11-2, the J gene TRBJ1-1; D is uncertain. The CDR3 runs 16 residues. Per the germline V gene, CDR1 is SGHAT and CDR2 is FQNNGV. The V and J ends lost 1 base and 1 base respectively, with 13 bases between them. CDR3 sequence reads: CASSLGLGISNTEAFF. The CDR3 DNA reads as TGTGCCAGCAGCTTAGGGTTAGGCATTTCGAACACTGAAGCTTTCTTT.

The chain couples TRBV3-1 (or the pseudogene TRBV3-2) to TRBJ2-2; D remains ambiguous. CDR3 size: 15 residues. V was pared by 2 bases and J by 2 bases, with 9 bases between. Germline values: CDR1 LGHDT, CDR2 YNNKEL (reference sequence). Written as DNA, the CDR3 is TGTGCCAGCAGCCAATTTCCGACAAACACCGGGGAGCTGTTTTTT. Protein product: CASSQFPTNTGELFF.

The chain uses TRBV6-5 and TRBJ2-2; 7 bases map to TRBD1. The CDR3 extends over 14 amino acids. Losses at the gene ends were 6 bases for V and 6 bases for J; bases not matched to a gene: 7. Germline V lookup: CDR1 MNHEY, CDR2 SVGAGI. This chain's CDR3 is CASRIPQGAGELFF. CDR3 nucleotides: TGTGCCAGCAGAATACCTCAGGGGGCCGGGGAGCTGTTTTTT.

The chain joins TRBV7-2 to TRBJ1-5; 8 bases agree with TRBD1. CDR1 and CDR2 (germline): SGHTA, FQGNSA. CDR3 size: 14 residues. With V trimmed by 2 bases and J by 8 bases, 5 bases remained unmatched. Here the CDR3 reads CASSLSGGSEPQHF. The CDR3 nucleotides read TGTGCCAGCAGCTTATCAGGGGGCAGTGAGCCCCAGCATTTT.

The J gene is TRBJ1-4, the V gene TRBV10-3; no clear D gene. The germline CDR1 and CDR2 sequences are ENHRY and SYGVKD. V shed 7 bases and J shed 8 bases, with 14 bases lying between them. The CDR3 extends over 13 amino acids. CDR3: CAIMGGPGEKLFF. The CDR3 nucleotides are TGTGCCATCATGGGTGGACCGGGGGAAAAACTGTTTTTT.

On this clone itself: This same CDR3 is encoded by further DNA sequences in the sample. This CDR3 reads CATSDSRQGASTEAFF. The CDR3 DNA is TGTGCCACCAGTGATTCACGACAGGGGGCGAGCACTGAAGCTTTCTTT. This chain links TRBV24-1 with TRBJ1-1; 10 bases agree with TRBD1. From germline, CDR1 is KGHDR and CDR2 SFDVKD. The CDR3 is 16 amino acids. After removal of 2 bases from V and 4 bases from J, the junction contained 6 bases not matched to a gene.

By its share, this clone is medium-sized (0.01 to 0.1%). This rearrangement joins TRBV11-3 to TRBJ2-2; D may be TRBD1 or TRBD2 (5 bases each). The germline V gene has CDR1 SGHNT and CDR2 YENEEA. The CDR3 sequence is 16 residues long. The ends were cut back, 5 bases at V and 0 bases at J, with 13 bases in the middle. CDR3 sequence (DNA): TGTGCCAGCAGCCCCGGGACGGATACGAACACCGGGGAGCTGTTTTTT. Its translation: CASSPGTDTNTGELFF.

The chain carries TRBV10-3 and TRBJ1-5; 7 bases map to TRBD1. The CDR3 runs to 13 residues. Germline-derived CDR1 and CDR2 are ENHRY and SYGVKD. V gave up 10 bases and J gave up 4 bases; unmatched junction bases: 7. CDR3 sequence: CATQDRVNQPQHF. The CDR3 DNA reads TGTGCCACCCAAGACAGGGTTAATCAGCCCCAGCATTTT.

V and J are TRBV9 and TRBJ1-3; no definite D call. CDR3 length: 13 amino acids. The V and J ends lost 3 bases and 8 bases respectively, with 12 bases between them. Germline V gene data show CDR1 as SGDLS and CDR2 as YYNGEE. This CDR3 is CASSANTRHTIYF. The CDR3 region has the DNA TGTGCCAGCAGCGCCAATACCCGACACACCATATATTTT.

V and J are TRBV6-5 and TRBJ1-1; no firm D call. Germline V gene data show CDR1 as MNHEY and CDR2 as SVGAGI. The CDR3 is 16 residues long. Trimming stripped 3 bases from V and 0 bases from J, with 14 bases between. The CDR3 reads CASSYYVPKMNTEAFF. CDR3 DNA sequence: TGTGCCAGCAGTTATTACGTGCCGAAAATGAACACTGAAGCTTTCTTT.

This clone appeared once. The chain has TRBV2 and TRBJ1-1, with 7 bases aligning to TRBD1. The CDR3 extends over 16 amino acids. V dropped 3 bases and J dropped 0; count of bases not matched to a gene: 7. The germline gives CDR1 SNHLY, CDR2 FYNNEI. The chain's CDR3 is CASSEMGQTMNTEAFF. The CDR3, as DNA: TGTGCCAGCAGTGAGATGGGACAGACTATGAACACTGAAGCTTTCTTT.

The chain has TRBV15 and TRBJ2-3; D may match TRBD1 or TRBD2 (5 bases each). CDR3 length: 16 residues. Germline V CDR1 and CDR2: LNHNV, YYDKDF (reference sequence). V was trimmed by 1 base and J by 6 bases, leaving 17 bases between them. This CDR3 reads CATSRGGDVGQDTQYF. The CDR3 DNA reads as TGTGCCACCAGCAGAGGTGGGGACGTAGGGCAGGATACGCAGTATTTT.

This chain links TRBV9 with TRBJ2-3; D not certain. CDR1 and CDR2 from the germline V gene are SGDLS and YYNGEE. This CDR3 spans 15 amino acids. V lost 4 bases and J lost 4, with 16 bases in between. DNA for the CDR3: TGTGCCAGCAGCCCCGCCCCCTCCGTCGCAGATACGCAGTATTTT. Its protein product is CASSPAPSVADTQYF.

The chain joins TRBV15 to TRBJ2-3; D tentatively fits TRBD1 or TRBD2 (5 bases each). V shed 5 bases and J shed 4 bases, with 16 bases lying between them. This CDR3 region has 15 residues. From germline, CDR1 is LNHNV and CDR2 YYDKDF (reference sequence). The CDR3 is CATSQRAGLADTQYF. CDR3 bases: TGTGCCACCAGCCAGAGGGCAGGGTTGGCAGATACGCAGTATTTT.